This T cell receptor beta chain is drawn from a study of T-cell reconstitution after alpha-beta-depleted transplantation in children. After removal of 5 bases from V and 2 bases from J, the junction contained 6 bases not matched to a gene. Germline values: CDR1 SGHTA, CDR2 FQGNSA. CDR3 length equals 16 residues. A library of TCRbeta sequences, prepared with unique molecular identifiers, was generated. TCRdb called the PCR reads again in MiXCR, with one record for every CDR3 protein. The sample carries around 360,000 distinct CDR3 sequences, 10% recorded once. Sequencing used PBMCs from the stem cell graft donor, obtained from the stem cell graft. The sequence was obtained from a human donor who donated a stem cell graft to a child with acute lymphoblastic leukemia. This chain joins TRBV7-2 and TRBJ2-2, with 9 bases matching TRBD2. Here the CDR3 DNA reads TGTGCCAGCAGCGGGCGACTAGCGGAAAACACCGGGGAGCTGTTTTTT. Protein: CASSGRLAENTGELFF.